The T cell receptor (beta chain) under discussion was sequenced for a study of T cells expressing NK-cell markers. TCRdb reworked the 5' RACE reads into one entry per CDR3 protein, no DNA. This sample's table reports 500,000 to 700,000 distinct CDR3 sequences. CDR3 length: 14 amino acids. Germline CDR1 and CDR2: SGHVS and FNYEAQ. The clonotype comes from a man between 18 and 29 years old in good health. Sequenced sample: blood T cells: a sorted CD56 or NKG2C T cell subset, CD4+ or CD8+ T cells, or bulk PBMC T cells (not recorded which). The gene calls are TRBV7-6 and TRBJ2-1; TCRdb's D call, TRBD2, is unchecked because there is no DNA. The CDR3: CAGGQGLAAVEQFF.